One sample yielded the 28 T cell receptor beta chains listed below, sequenced in a study of identifying expanded T cells in peripheral blood. The data were produced by immunoSEQ multiplex PCR, yet TCRdb's version contains in-frame clones alone and is incomplete. In the table there are nearly 60,000 clones, around 90% of which are singletons. Sequencing was carried out using blood. All receptors come from a person between 18 and 70 years old in good health.

The V call is TRBV7-8, the J call TRBJ1-1; weak D call: TRBD1 (5 bases). This CDR3 spans 13 amino acids. With 0 bases removed from V and 10 bases from J, the gap between germline ends came to 12 bases. Germline V gene data show CDR1 as SGHVS and CDR2 as FQNEAQ. This CDR3 is CASSLAQVGRAFF. Here the CDR3 DNA reads TGTGCCAGCAGCTTAGCACAGGTGGGGCGAGCTTTCTTT.

The chain couples TRBV5-1 to TRBJ2-7, with D perhaps matching TRBD1 (6 bases). The CDR3 totals 14 residues. The ends were cut back, 3 bases at V and 6 bases at J, with 16 bases in the middle. Germline loops: CDR1 SGHRS, CDR2 YFSETQ. The CDR3 bases are TGCGCCAGCAGCTCACCGGGACATAATACCGAGCAGTACTTC. It encodes CASSSPGHNTEQYF.

The genes are TRBV7-2 and TRBJ1-5; D may be TRBD1 (6 bases). The CDR3 totals 15 residues. Germline V lookup: CDR1 SGHTA, CDR2 FQGNSA. Trimming removed 1 base from V and 7 bases from J, with 14 bases in between. The CDR3 DNA reads TGTGCCAGCAGCTTAGTTGGGGGGGCCCAACAGCCCCAGCATTTT. Residues: CASSLVGGAQQPQHF. Full variable domain (missing parts from reference TRBV7-2 and TRBJ1-5): GAGVSQSPSNKVTEKGKDVELRCDPISGHTALYWYRQSLGQGLEFLIYFQGNSAPDKSGLPSDRFSAERTGGSVSTLTIQRTQQEDSAVYLCASSLVGGAQQPQHFGDGTRLSIL.

The chain joins TRBV28 to TRBJ1-5, with 7 nucleotides matching TRBD1. This CDR3 region has 14 residues. The germline V gene has CDR1 MDHEN and CDR2 SYDVKM. V lost 6 bases and J lost 5; bases outside the gene matches: 7. CDR3 sequence reads: CASRIQGTYQPQHF. Here the CDR3 DNA reads TGTGCCAGCAGGATACAGGGGACCTATCAGCCCCAGCATTTT.

The chain employs TRBV7-2 and TRBJ2-1; 8 bases are shared with TRBD1. CDR1 is SGHTA, CDR2 FQGNSA, per germline. The CDR3 sequence is 13 residues long. Losses at the gene ends were 5 bases for V and 7 bases for J; bases not matched to a gene: 4. The CDR3 protein is CASSKGQENEQFF. As DNA, the CDR3 is TGTGCCAGCAGCAAGGGACAGGAAAATGAGCAGTTCTTC.

This chain joins TRBV6-1 and TRBJ1-4; TRBD1 matches at 9 bases. The CDR3 extends over 14 amino acids. With 6 bases clipped from V and 8 bases from J, the junction kept 7 bases outside the gene matches. Germline V gene sequence: CDR1 MNHNS, CDR2 SASEGT. The CDR3 region has the DNA TGTGCCAGCAGCCCGACAGGGGGTTGGGAAAAACTGTTTTTT. Translation gives CASSPTGGWEKLFF.

The rearrangement uses TRBV7-8 and TRBJ2-2; D not resolved. This CDR3 contains 14 residues. Trimming shortened V by 6 bases and J by 7 bases, and 15 bases separated the two germline ends. Per germline, CDR1 SGHVS and CDR2 FQNEAQ. In DNA form, the CDR3 reads TGTGCCAGCAGTTTCGCGAGTTGGGACGGGGAGCTGTTTTTT. Translation gives CASSFASWDGELFF. The full variable domain, its missing parts supplied by reference TRBV7-8 and TRBJ2-2, is GAGVSQSPRYKVAKRGQDVALRCDPISGHVSLFWYQQALGQGPEFLTYFQNEAQLDKSGLPSDRFFAERPEGSVSTLKIQRTQQEDSAVYLCASSFASWDGELFFGEGSRLTVL.

The chain uses TRBV5-4 and TRBJ1-2; 8 nucleotides agree with TRBD1. The CDR3 loop spans 14 amino acids. Germline V CDR1 and CDR2: SGHNT, YYREEE (reference sequence). V shed 3 bases, J shed 6 bases, and the junction held 7 bases outside the gene matches. The CDR3, as DNA: TGTGCCAGCAGCTACTTGACAGGGGCAGATGGCTACACCTTC. Encoded protein: CASSYLTGADGYTF.

Only one count was recorded for this clone. V is TRBV4-1 and J is TRBJ2-7, with D tentatively TRBD1 or TRBD2 (6 bases each). Germline CDR1 is MGHRA and CDR2 is YSYEKL. The CDR3 is 13 amino acids. Trimming cost V 1 base and J 7 bases, with 11 bases left between them. CDR3 sequence reads: CASSQVGGREQYF. The CDR3 DNA reads as TGCGCCAGCAGCCAAGTAGGGGGGAGAGAGCAGTACTTC.

The chain is built from TRBV5-6 and TRBJ2-5; D is perhaps TRBD1 (5 bases). This CDR3 region has 13 residues. V lost 2 bases and J 5 bases, leaving 10 bases between the germline ends. Per the germline V gene, CDR1 is SGHDT and CDR2 is YYEEEE. CDR3 amino acids: CASSFQGGETQYF. Here the CDR3 DNA reads TGTGCCAGCAGCTTCCAGGGCGGCGAGACCCAGTACTTC.

The rearrangement joins TRBV5-4 to TRBJ1-2; 7 nucleotides align to TRBD1. The germline CDR1 and CDR2 sequences are SGHNT and YYREEE (reference sequence). The CDR3 loop spans 15 amino acids. The V and J ends lost 4 bases and 3 bases, in that order; junction bases with no gene match: 9. CDR3 bases: TGTGCCAGCAGCCACCGCCAGGGACAGCACTATGGCTACACCTTC. Its protein product is CASSHRQGQHYGYTF.

J is TRBJ1-2 and V is TRBV5-4; D is uncertain. Per germline, CDR1 SGHNT and CDR2 YYREEE (reference sequence). The CDR3 consists of 17 residues. V dropped 4 bases and J dropped 0 bases, with 19 bases sitting between them. CDR3 nucleotide sequence: TGTGCCAGCAGCCCGACCGCCCAAGGGCTTACTAACTATGGCTACACCTTC. Protein product: CASSPTAQGLTNYGYTF.

The chain joins TRBV6-1 to TRBJ1-5; tentatively, D is TRBD1 (5 bases). The V and J ends lost 1 base and 9 bases respectively, with 13 bases between them. Germline V CDR1 and CDR2: MNHNS, SASEGT. This CDR3 is built from 14 residues. The CDR3 coding sequence is TGTGCCAGCAGTGAAGACCCGACAGCCGGGCCCCAGCATTTT. It encodes CASSEDPTAGPQHF.

The chain carries TRBV18 and TRBJ1-1, with a possible D match to TRBD1 (5 bases). The CDR3 contains 15 residues. Germline CDR1 reads KGHSH; CDR2 reads LQKENI. Trimming removed 0 bases from V and 5 bases from J, with 13 bases in between. CDR3 in DNA: TGTGCCAGCTCACCACCGGCAGGGAGCGGTACTGAAGCTTTCTTT. Protein sequence: CASSPPAGSGTEAFF.

This sequence joins TRBV25-1 and TRBJ1-2; 10 positions match TRBD1. The CDR3 loop spans 14 amino acids. Looked up from germline, CDR1 is MGHDK and CDR2 is SYGVNS. With 6 bases clipped from V and 0 bases from J, the junction kept 1 base outside the gene matches. The CDR3 coding sequence is TGTGCCAGCAGGGGACAGGGGACTAACTATGGCTACACCTTC. Protein product: CASRGQGTNYGYTF.

The J gene is TRBJ1-2, the V gene TRBV19; 10 bases match TRBD1. The CDR3 has 14 amino acids. V lost 3 bases and J lost 6; bases outside the gene matches: 4. Germline V gives CDR1 LNHDA, CDR2 SQIVND (reference sequence). The chain's CDR3 is CASSIQGQGHGYTF. CDR3 DNA sequence: TGTGCCAGTAGTATCCAGGGACAGGGGCATGGCTACACCTTC.

The rearrangement joins TRBV7-6 to TRBJ2-3, with TRBD2 matching 8 bases. The CDR3 covers 16 residues. Trimming removed 1 base from V and 4 bases from J; junction bases left unmatched: 7. CDR1 is SGHVS and CDR2 is FNYEAQ in the germline V gene. CDR3 protein: CASSLGAGGASDTQYF. The CDR3, as DNA: TGTGCCAGCAGCTTAGGGGCCGGGGGGGCCTCAGATACGCAGTATTTT. Looking up the rest from reference TRBV7-6 and TRBJ2-3 gives the full variable domain: GAGVSQSPRYKVTKRGQDVALRCDPISGHVSLYWYRQALGQGPEFLTYFNYEAQQDKSGLPNDRFSAERPEGSISTLTIQRTEQRDSAMYRCASSLGAGGASDTQYFGPGTRLTVL.

The chain recombines TRBV5-1 with TRBJ1-1; D might be TRBD1 (5 bases). This CDR3 spans 15 amino acids. CDR1 is SGHRS and CDR2 is YFSETQ in the germline V gene. V lost 4 bases and J lost 3, with 16 bases in between. The DNA for the CDR3 is TGCGCCAGCAGCCTAGAAAGGGGTTGGGACACTGAAGCTTTCTTT. Amino acids: CASSLERGWDTEAFF.

This clone appeared once. The chain uses TRBV5-4 and TRBJ2-1; a weak D match, TRBD2 (6 bases). Germline loops: CDR1 SGHNT, CDR2 YYREEE (reference sequence). Between the trimmed V and J ends, which lost 5 bases and 3 bases, there was a span of 21 bases. The CDR3 loop spans 17 amino acids. CDR3 sequence: CASRGRWQNPGYNEQFF. The CDR3, as DNA: TGTGCCAGCAGGGGGAGGTGGCAAAATCCGGGCTACAATGAGCAGTTCTTC.

The chain has TRBV7-6 and TRBJ2-5; no firm D call. This CDR3 has 14 amino acids. CDR1 is SGHVS, CDR2 FNYEAQ, per germline. V was shortened by 5 bases and J by 1 base, with 11 bases between the two germline ends. The CDR3 region has the DNA TGTGCCAGCAGCGTTAACCGGGTCCAAGAGACCCAGTACTTC. Translation gives CASSVNRVQETQYF.

The chain combines TRBV4-3 with TRBJ2-7; 9 nucleotides agree with TRBD2. V was pared by 4 bases and J by 1 base, with 8 bases of the junction left unmatched. The germline CDR1 and CDR2 sequences are LGHNA and YSLEER. The CDR3 loop spans 16 amino acids. The CDR3 DNA reads TGCGCCAGCAGCCTGAGACTAGCGGAGACTTCCTACGAGCAGTACTTC. It encodes CASSLRLAETSYEQYF.

Here the CDR3 reads CASSVFGVVNSPLHF. The DNA for the CDR3 is TGCGCCAGCAGCGTTTTTGGGGTAGTTAATTCACCCCTCCACTTT. The chain has TRBV5-1 and TRBJ1-6; no firm D call. CDR3 size: 15 residues. Germline lookup yields CDR1 SGHRS and CDR2 YFSETQ. V was clipped by 4 bases and J by 6 bases, with 14 bases between them.

The chain joins TRBV9 to TRBJ2-3; the D gene could be TRBD1 or TRBD2 (5 bases each). The CDR3 contains 16 residues. V shed 0 bases and J shed 2 bases, with 13 bases lying between them. Germline V gene lookup returns CDR1 SGDLS and CDR2 YYNGEE. The CDR3, as DNA: TGTGCCAGCAGCGTAGCTACGGGGCTAAACACAGATACGCAGTATTTT. It yields the protein CASSVATGLNTDTQYF.

J is TRBJ2-5 and V is TRBV5-4, with TRBD1 identical over 7 bases. This CDR3 region has 15 residues. CDR1 and CDR2 (germline): SGHNT, YYREEE (reference sequence). The J segment lost 5 bases and the V segment lost 0 bases, leaving 7 bases of the junction unmatched. The DNA for the CDR3 is TGTGCCAGCAGCTTGGGTGGGGACAGAAAGGAGACCCAGTACTTC. This codes for CASSLGGDRKETQYF.

The rearrangement links TRBV7-2 to TRBJ2-1; D could derive from TRBD1 or TRBD2 (6 bases each). Germline lookup yields CDR1 SGHTA and CDR2 FQGNSA. V was pared by 5 bases and J by 0 bases, with 11 bases between. This CDR3 spans 15 amino acids. CDR3 amino acids: CASSRGGSSYNEQFF. As DNA, the CDR3 is TGTGCCAGCAGCCGAGGGGGGAGCTCCTACAATGAGCAGTTCTTC.

This sequence joins TRBV7-3 and TRBJ1-5; weak D call: TRBD1 (6 bases). This CDR3 comprises 16 residues. V was clipped by 5 bases and J by 5 bases, with 19 bases between them. CDR1 is SGHTA and CDR2 is FQGTGA in the germline V gene. As DNA, the CDR3 is TGTGCCAGCAGCCCTTACCTGGCAGGGGTCGATCAGCCCCAGCATTTT. It codes for CASSPYLAGVDQPQHF.

This clone was detected a few times. V is TRBV6-1 and J is TRBJ1-5; TRBD1 aligns across 7 bases. Looked up from germline, CDR1 is MNHNS and CDR2 is SASEGT. After removal of 5 bases from V and 7 bases from J, the junction contained 11 bases not matched to a gene. The CDR3 runs to 15 residues. DNA for the CDR3: TGTGCCAGCAGTCTTAAACAGGGGAGCTCGCAGCCCCAGCATTTT. Translation gives CASSLKQGSSQPQHF.

The rearrangement joins TRBV28 to TRBJ2-2; D is ambiguous. Trimming removed 5 bases at V and 7 bases at J, with 14 bases between. CDR1 MDHEN and CDR2 SYDVKM come from the germline V gene. This CDR3 comprises 14 residues. The CDR3 is CASSTLGVLGELFF. CDR3 DNA sequence: TGTGCCAGCAGTACGTTAGGCGTACTCGGGGAGCTGTTTTTT.